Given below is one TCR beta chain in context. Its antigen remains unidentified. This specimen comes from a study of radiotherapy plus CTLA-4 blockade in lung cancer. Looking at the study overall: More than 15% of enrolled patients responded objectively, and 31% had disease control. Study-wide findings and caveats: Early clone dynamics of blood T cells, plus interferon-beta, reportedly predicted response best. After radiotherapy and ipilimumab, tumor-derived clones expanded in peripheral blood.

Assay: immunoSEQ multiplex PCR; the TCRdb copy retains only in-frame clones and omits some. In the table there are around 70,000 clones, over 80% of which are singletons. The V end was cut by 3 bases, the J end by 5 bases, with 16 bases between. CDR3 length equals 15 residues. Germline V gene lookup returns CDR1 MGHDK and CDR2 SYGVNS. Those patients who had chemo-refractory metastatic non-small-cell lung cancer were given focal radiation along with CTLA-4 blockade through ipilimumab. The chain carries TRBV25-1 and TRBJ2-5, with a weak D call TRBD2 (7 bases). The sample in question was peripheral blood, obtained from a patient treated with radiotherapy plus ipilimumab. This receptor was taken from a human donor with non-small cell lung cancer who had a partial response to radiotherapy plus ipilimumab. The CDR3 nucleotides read TGTGCCAGCAGTGATTGGGGGGGCGTTTCGGAGACCCAGTACTTC. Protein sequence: CASSDWGGVSETQYF.